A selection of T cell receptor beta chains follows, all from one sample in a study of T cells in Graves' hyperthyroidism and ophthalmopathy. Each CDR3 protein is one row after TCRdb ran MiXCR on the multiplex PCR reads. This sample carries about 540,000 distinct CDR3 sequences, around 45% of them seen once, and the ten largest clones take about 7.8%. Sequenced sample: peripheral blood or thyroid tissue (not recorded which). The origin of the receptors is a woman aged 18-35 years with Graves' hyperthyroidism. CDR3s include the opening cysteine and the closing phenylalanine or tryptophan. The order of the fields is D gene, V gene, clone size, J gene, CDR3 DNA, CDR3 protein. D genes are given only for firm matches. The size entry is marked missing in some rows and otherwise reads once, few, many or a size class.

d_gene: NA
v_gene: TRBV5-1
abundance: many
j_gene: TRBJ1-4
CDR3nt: TGCGCCAGCAGCCTGAGCGGCAATGAAAAACTGTTTTTT
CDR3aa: CASSLSGNEKLFF

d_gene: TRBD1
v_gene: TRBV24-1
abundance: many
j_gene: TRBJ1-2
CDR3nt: TGTGCCACCCGGGACAGGAGTAACGATGGCTACACCTTC
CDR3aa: CATRDRSNDGYTF

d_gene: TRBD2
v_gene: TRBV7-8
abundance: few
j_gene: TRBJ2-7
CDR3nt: TGCGCCAGCAGCCGACAGACTAGCGATGACTACGAGCAGTACTTC
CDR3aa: CASSRQTSDDYEQYF

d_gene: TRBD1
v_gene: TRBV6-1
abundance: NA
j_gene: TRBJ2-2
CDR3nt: TGTGCCAGCAAGGGACAGGGAGGACGGAGCGGGGAGCTGTTTTTT
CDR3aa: CASKGQGGRSGELFF

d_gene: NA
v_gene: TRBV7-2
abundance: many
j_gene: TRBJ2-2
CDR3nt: TGTGCCAGCAGCTACACCGGGGAGCTGTTTTTT
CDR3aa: CASSYTGELFF

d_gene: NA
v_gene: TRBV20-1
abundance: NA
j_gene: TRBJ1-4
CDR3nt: TGCAGTGCTAGAGATGGCAGGGCCTGGGAAAAACTGTTTTTT
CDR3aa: CSARDGRAWEKLFF

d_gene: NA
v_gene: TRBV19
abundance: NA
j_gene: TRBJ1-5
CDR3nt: TGTGCCAGTAGCCGTAGGACTCCGGAGGGACAGCCCCAGCATTTT
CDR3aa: CASSRRTPEGQPQHF

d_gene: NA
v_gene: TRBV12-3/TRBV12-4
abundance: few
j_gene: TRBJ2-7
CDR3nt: TGTGCCAGCAGTTTTAAAGGCCTCTACGAGCAGTACTTC
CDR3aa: CASSFKGLYEQYF

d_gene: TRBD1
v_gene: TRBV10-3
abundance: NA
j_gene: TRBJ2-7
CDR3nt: TGTGCCAGCAGTTACAGGGGACATCCCCAGGAGTACTTC
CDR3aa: CASSYRGHPQEYF

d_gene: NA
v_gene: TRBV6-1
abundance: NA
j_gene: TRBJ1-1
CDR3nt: TGTGCCAGCAGTGAAGTCTTGTTGAACGCTGAAGCTTTCTTT
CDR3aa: CASSEVLLNAEAFF

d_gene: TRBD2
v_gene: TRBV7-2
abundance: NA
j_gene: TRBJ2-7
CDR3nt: TGTGCCAGCGAAACTTCCGCTAGCGGGAGGTCATACGAGCAGTACTTC
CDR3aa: CASETSASGRSYEQYF

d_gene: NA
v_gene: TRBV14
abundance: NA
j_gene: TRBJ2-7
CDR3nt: TGTGCCAGCAGCCTTAGGCGACAGCCCTACGAGCAGTACTTC
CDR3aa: CASSLRRQPYEQYF

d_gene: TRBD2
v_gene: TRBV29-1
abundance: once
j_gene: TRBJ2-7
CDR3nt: TGCAGCGTAGTGGGACTAGCGAACTACGAGCAGTACTTC
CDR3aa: CSVVGLANYEQYF

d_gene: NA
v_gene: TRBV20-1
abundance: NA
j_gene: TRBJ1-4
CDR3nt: TGCAGTGCTAGAGATTCGACAGGTGGCTTATCAACTAATGAAAAACTGTTTTTT
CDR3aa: CSARDSTGGLSTNEKLFF

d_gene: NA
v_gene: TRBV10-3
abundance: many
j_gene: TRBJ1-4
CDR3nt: TGTGCCATCAGTGAGTCGAAGGGTGTTGGTGAAAAACTGTTTTTT
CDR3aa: CAISESKGVGEKLFF

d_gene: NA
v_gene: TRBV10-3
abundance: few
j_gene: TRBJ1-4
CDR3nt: TGTGCCAGCCGGCCCACGTGGACAGCGGATGAAAAACTGTTTTTT
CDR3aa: CASRPTWTADEKLFF

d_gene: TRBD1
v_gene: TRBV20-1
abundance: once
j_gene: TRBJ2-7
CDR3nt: TGCAGTGCTAGAGTCCACGGGACAGAATACTACGAGCAGTACTTC
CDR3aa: CSARVHGTEYYEQYF

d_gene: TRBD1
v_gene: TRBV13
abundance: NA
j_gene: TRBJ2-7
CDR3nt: TGTGCCAGCAGCGAGGAGGACAGGGGCTACGAGCAGTACTTC
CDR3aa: CASSEEDRGYEQYF

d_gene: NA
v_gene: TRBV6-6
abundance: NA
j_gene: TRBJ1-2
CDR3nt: TGTGCCAGCACCATGACGGAGATGAGCTACACCTTC
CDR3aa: CASTMTEMSYTF

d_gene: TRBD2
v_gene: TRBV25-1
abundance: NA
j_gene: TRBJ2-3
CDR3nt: TGTGCCAGCAGCGTATTTGCCCTAGCGGGCACAGATACGCAGTATTTT
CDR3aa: CASSVFALAGTDTQYF

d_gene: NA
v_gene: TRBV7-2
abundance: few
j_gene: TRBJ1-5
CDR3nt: TGTGCCAGCAGCCAAGATTTAGAAAGGGCGAGCAATCAGCCCCAGCATTTT
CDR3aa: CASSQDLERASNQPQHF

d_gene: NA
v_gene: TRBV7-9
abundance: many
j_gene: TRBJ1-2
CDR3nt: TGTGCCAGCAGCCCGGAGGGGCCCTATGGCTACACCTTC
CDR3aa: CASSPEGPYGYTF

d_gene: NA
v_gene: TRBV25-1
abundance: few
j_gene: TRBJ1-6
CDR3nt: TGTGCCAGCAGTTACGGGGCAGCCTATAATTCACCCCTCCACTTT
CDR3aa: CASSYGAAYNSPLHF

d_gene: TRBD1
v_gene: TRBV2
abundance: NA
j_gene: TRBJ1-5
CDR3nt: TGTGCCAGCAAAGGCAGGGGGGTCGATCAGCCCCAGCATTTT
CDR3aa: CASKGRGVDQPQHF

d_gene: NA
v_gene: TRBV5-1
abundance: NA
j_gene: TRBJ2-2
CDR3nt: TGCGCCAGCAGCCCAGGACAGTCCTTCACCGGGGAGCTGTTTTTT
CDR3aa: CASSPGQSFTGELFF

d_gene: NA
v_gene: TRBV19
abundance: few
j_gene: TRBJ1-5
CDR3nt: TGTGCCGCAGGAGGGACATATAGCAATCAGCCCCAGCATTTT
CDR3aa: CAAGGTYSNQPQHF

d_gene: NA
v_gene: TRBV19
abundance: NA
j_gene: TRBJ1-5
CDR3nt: TGTGCCAGTAGGAGACAGTATAGCAATCAGCCCCAGCATTTT
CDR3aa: CASRRQYSNQPQHF

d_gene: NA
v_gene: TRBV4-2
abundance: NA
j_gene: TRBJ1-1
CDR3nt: TGTGCCAGCAGCCAAGCTGGACGGCTGAACACTGAAGCTTTCTTT
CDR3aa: CASSQAGRLNTEAFF

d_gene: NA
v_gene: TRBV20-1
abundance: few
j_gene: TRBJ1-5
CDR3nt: TGCAGTGCCCAGACGAGGGGCAATCAGCCCCAGCATTTT
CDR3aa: CSAQTRGNQPQHF

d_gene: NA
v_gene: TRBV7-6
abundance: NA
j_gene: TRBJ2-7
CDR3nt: TGTGCCAGCAGCTTGAGGGGCCCGGGGCCGACCTACGAGCAGTACTTC
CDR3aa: CASSLRGPGPTYEQYF

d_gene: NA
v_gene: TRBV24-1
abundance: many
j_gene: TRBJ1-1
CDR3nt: TGTGCCACCAGTGATGGGGGGCTGGGGACTGAAGCTTTCTTT
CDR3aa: CATSDGGLGTEAFF

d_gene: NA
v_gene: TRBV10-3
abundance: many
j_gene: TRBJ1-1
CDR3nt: TGTGCCATCCGCGGCAGTCCGGAGTCTGAAGCTTTCTTT
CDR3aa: CAIRGSPESEAFF

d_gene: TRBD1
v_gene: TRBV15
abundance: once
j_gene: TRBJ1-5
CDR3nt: TGCCAGCAGCTACGACAGGGGGGGCAGCCCCAGCATTTT
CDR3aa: CQQLRQGGQPQHF

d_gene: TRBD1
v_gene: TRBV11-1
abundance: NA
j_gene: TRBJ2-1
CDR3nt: TGTGCCAGCAGCTTACCGTGGGGACAGGGGGTCTATGAGCAGTTCTTC
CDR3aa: CASSLPWGQGVYEQFF

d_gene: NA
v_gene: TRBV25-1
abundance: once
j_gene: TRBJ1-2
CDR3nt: TGTGCCAGTGAGAGTGGGCAGGACTATGGCTACACCTTC
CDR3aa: CASESGQDYGYTF

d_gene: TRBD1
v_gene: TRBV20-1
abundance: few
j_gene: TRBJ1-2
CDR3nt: TGCAGTGCCCCGGAGACAGGGATGAGCGGCTACACCTTC
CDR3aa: CSAPETGMSGYTF

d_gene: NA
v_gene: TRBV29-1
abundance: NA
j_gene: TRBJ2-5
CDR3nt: TGCAGCGTTGGAGCAGGGAGGAAGACCCAGTACTTC
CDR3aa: CSVGAGRKTQYF

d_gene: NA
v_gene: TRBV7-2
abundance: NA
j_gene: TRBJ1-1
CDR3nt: TGTGCCAGCAGCTTAGAATCAGGGATGAACACTGAAGCTTTCTTT
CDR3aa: CASSLESGMNTEAFF

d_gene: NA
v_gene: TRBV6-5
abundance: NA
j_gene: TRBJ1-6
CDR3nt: TGTGCCAGCAGTTTTTTCGTCGGGCAGTATAATTCACCCCTCCACTTT
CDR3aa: CASSFFVGQYNSPLHF

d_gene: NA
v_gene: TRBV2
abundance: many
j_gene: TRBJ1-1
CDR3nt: TGTGCCAGCGGACGACTTTGGACTGAAGCTTTCTTT
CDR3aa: CASGRLWTEAFF

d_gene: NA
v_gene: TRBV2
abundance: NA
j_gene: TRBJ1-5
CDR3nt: TGTGCCAGCAGTGTAGGGTATAGCAATCAGCCCCAGCATTTT
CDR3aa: CASSVGYSNQPQHF

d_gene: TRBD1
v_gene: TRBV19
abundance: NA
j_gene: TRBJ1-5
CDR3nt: TGTGCCAGTAGACCGGGACAGGGAATAGTGGGCAATCAGCCCCAGCATTTT
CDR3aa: CASRPGQGIVGNQPQHF

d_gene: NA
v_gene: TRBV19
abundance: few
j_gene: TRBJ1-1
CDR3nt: TGTGCCAGTAATTCGGGGAGGGGGAACACTGAAGCTTTCTTT
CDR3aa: CASNSGRGNTEAFF

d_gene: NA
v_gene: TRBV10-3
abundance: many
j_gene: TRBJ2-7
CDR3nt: TGTGCCAGCAGTTCCGGGGGACTGCTATCGGAGCAGTACTTC
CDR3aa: CASSSGGLLSEQYF

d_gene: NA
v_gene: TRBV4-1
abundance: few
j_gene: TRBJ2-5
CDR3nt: TGCGCCAGCAGCGTCGCTCTGGGGGCGCAGGAGACCCAGTACTTC
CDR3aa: CASSVALGAQETQYF

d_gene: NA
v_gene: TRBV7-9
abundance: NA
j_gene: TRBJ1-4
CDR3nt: TGTGCCAGCAGCGTAGAGACAGATGAAAAACTGTTTTTT
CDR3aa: CASSVETDEKLFF

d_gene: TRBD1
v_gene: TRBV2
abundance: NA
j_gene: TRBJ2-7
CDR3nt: TGTGCCAGCAGTCCCTCCGGGACAGGGGGCCCCGAGCAGTACTTC
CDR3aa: CASSPSGTGGPEQYF

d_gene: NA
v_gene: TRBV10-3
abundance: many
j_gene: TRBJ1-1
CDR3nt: TGTGCCAGCAGTGAACAGTTGAACACTGAAGCTTTCTTT
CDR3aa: CASSEQLNTEAFF

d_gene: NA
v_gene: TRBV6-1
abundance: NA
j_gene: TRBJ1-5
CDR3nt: TGTGCCAGCAGTGATCTAGGTCTTCATAGCAATCAGCCCCAGCATTTT
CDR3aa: CASSDLGLHSNQPQHF

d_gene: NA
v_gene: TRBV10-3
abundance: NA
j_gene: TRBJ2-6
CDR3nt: TGTGCCATCAGTGAGGGGAGCTCTGGGGCCAACGTCCTGACTTTC
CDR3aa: CAISEGSSGANVLTF

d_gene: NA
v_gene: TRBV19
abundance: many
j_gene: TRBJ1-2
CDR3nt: TGTGCCAGTAGTATTGCAATGATCTACACCTTC
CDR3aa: CASSIAMIYTF

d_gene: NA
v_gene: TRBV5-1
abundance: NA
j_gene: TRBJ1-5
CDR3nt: TGCGCCAGCAGTTTGGACAGTAGTCTCAATCAGCCCCAGCATTTT
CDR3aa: CASSLDSSLNQPQHF

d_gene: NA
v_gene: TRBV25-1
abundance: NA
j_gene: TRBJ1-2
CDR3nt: TGTGCCAGCAGTGGGAGGGGTGCTAACTATGGCTACACCTTC
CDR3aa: CASSGRGANYGYTF

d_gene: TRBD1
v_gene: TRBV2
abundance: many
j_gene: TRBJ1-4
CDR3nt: TGTGCCAGCAGTGAAGGGACAGGTTGGGAAAAACTGTTTTTT
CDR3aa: CASSEGTGWEKLFF